The present T cell receptor (beta chain) was sequenced within a study of OX40 agonist ivuxolimab in advanced cancers. In the study overall: It was ivuxolimab, an agonistic anti-OX40 (CD134) antibody, that patients were treated with. The study's findings and limits: Expanded peripheral T cells had an undetermined antigen specificity.

The assay was immunoSEQ multiplex PCR, and TCRdb's table has in-frame clones only and misses some. Of about 32,000 clones listed, roughly 84% are singletons. Trimming stripped 10 bases from V and 4 bases from J, with 12 bases between. There are 12 residues in the CDR3. Germline V lookup: CDR1 MDHEN, CDR2 SYDVKM. With regard to this clone: The target antigen is unknown.

The chain links TRBV28 to TRBJ2-3, with D perhaps matching TRBD1 (6 bases). The starting material was CD4+ or CD8+ T cells sorted from blood, obtained in a trial of the OX40 agonist ivuxolimab. This sequence originates from an adult with an advanced solid tumor such as melanoma, head and neck, liver or kidney cancer. The CDR3, as DNA: TGTGCCACACAGGGTTACTCAGATACGCAGTATTTT. Its protein product is CATQGYSDTQYF. Together with reference TRBV28 and TRBJ2-3, the CDR3 gives the full variable domain: DVKVTQSSRYLVKRTGEKVFLECVQDMDHENMFWYRQDPGLGLRLIYFSYDVKMKEKGDIPEGYSVSREKKERFSLILESASTNQTSMYLCATQGYSDTQYFGPGTRLTVL.